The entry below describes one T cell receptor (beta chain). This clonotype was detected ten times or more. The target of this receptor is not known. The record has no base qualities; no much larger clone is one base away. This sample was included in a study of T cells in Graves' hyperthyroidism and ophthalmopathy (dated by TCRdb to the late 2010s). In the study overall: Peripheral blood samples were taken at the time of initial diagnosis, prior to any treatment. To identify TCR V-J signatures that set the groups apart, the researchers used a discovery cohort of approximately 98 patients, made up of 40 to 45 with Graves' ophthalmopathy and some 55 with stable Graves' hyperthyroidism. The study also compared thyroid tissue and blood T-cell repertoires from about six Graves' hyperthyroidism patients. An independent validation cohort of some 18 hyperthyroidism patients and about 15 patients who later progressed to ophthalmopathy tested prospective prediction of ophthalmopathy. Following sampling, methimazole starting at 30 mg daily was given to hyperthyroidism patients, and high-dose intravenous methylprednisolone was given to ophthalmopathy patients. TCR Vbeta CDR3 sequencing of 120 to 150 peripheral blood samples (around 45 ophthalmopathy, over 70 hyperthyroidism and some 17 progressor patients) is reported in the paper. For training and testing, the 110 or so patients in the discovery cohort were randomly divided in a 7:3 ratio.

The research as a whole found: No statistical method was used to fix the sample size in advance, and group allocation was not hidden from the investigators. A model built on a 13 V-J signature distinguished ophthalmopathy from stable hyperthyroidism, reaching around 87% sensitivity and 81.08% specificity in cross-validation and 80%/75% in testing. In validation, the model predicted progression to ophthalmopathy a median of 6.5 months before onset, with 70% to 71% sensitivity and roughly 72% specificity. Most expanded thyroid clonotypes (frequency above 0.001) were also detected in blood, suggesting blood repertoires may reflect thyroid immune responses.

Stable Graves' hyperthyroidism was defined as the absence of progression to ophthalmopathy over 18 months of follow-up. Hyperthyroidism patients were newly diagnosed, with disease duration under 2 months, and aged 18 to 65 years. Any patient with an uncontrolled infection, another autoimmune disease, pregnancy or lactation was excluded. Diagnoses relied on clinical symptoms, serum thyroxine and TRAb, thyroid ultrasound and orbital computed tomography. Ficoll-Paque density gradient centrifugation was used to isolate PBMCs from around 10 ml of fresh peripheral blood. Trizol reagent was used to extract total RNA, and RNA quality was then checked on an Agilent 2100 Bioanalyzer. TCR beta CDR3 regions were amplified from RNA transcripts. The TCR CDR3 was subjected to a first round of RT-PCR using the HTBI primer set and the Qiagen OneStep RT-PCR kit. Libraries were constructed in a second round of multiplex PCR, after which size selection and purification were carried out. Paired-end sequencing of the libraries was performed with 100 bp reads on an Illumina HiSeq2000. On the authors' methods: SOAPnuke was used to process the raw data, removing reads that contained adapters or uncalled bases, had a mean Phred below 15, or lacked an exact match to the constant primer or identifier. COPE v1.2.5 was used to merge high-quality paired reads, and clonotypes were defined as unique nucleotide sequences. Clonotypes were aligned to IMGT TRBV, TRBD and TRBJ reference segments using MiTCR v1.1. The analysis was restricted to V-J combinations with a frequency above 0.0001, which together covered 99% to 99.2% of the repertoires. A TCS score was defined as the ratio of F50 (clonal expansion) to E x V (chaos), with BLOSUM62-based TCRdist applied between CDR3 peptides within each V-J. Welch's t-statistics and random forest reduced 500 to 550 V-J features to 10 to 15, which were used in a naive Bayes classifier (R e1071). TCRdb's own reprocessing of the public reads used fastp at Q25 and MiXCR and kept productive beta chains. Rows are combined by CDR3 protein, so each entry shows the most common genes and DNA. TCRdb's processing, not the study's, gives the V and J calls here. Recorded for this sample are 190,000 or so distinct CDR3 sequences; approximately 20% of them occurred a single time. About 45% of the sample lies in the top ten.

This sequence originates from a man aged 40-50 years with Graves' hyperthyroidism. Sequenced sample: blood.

The encoded CDR3 is CASSEGGPGYEQYF. The bases are TGTGCCAGCAGTGAGGGGGGACCAGGCTACGAGCAGTACTTC. Here the chain combines TRBV6-4 and TRBJ2-7; the D gene is possibly TRBD2, with 6 bases matching. Spanning cysteine to phenylalanine, the CDR3 consists of 14 amino acids. Kept here is only the CDR3 DNA, which spans 42 bases and is read in frame from base 1. CDR1 and CDR2 are drawn from the germline V gene: MRHNA, SNTAGT. V is clipped by 3 bases and J by 3 bases, and the sequence between their germline boundaries is 12 bases long.